This entry lists 30 T cell receptor beta chains sequenced from one sample in a study of blood T cell repertoires in COVID-19 (dated by TCRdb to 2020 to 2022). Library generation was performed with the immunoSEQ multiplex PCR assay. This is the immuneACCESS table as TCRdb keeps it, with only in-frame sequences that have V and J called. A part of the clones is gone; compared with another copy, unresolved V genes explain less than half, and the rest is unexplained. The sample contains roughly 520,000 clones, around nine tenths of them found a single time. The top ten constitute less than 2% of the sample. The sample was PBMCs or T cells enriched from blood (not recorded which). These receptors all come from a woman between 40 and 55 years old who had recovered from COVID-19.

This clone showed up just once. One junction end disagrees with the germline gene, perhaps due to a read error. This chain joins TRBV10-3 and TRBJ1-2, with 11 positions matching TRBD1. The germline V gene encodes CDR1 ENHRY and CDR2 SYGVKD. The CDR3 consists of 13 residues. In nucleotides, the CDR3 is TGTGCCCTCAGGGGACAGGGGGACTATGGCTACACCTTC. This codes for CALRGQGDYGYTF.

The rearrangement links TRBV7-2 to TRBJ2-3, with 15 bases that match TRBD2. V lost 5 bases to trimming and J lost 5 bases; unmatched junction nucleotides: 11. The CDR3 is 18 amino acids. The germline CDR1 and CDR2 sequences are SGHTA and FQGNSA. CDR3 coding DNA: TGTGCCAGCAGCAAACCGGGACTAGCGGGAGGAGGGGGAGATACGCAGTATTTT. Protein: CASSKPGLAGGGGDTQYF.

This clone has only a few counts. The J gene is TRBJ1-5, the V gene TRBV19; no clear D. Germline lookup yields CDR1 LNHDA and CDR2 SQIVND (reference sequence). V lost 8 bases, J lost 0 bases, and 11 bases lay in between. This CDR3 contains 14 residues. The CDR3, as DNA: TGTGCCAGTTTACAGTTTGCTAGCAATCAGCCCCAGCATTTT. Its protein is CASLQFASNQPQHF.

This clone occurred once. The V and J genes are TRBV18 and TRBJ1-1; 10 bases are a match to TRBD1. CDR1 KGHSH and CDR2 LQKENI come from the germline V gene. V was clipped by 7 bases and J by 2 bases; unmatched bases: 4. The length of the CDR3 is 14 residues. In DNA form, the CDR3 reads TGTGCCAGCTTCCGGGACAGGGGTAACACTGAAGCTTTCTTT. It encodes CASFRDRGNTEAFF.

This chain uses TRBV24-1 with TRBJ1-2, with 8 bases fitting TRBD1. This CDR3 contains 15 residues. With 3 bases clipped from V and 3 bases from J, the junction kept 5 bases outside the gene matches. Germline V gives CDR1 KGHDR, CDR2 SFDVKD. Written as DNA, the CDR3 is TGTGCCACCAGTGATCCTCAGACAGGGGACTATGGCTACACCTTC. Translated: CATSDPQTGDYGYTF.

This clone was counted once. This sample also contains other DNA sequences that code for the same CDR3. The V gene is TRBV24-1, the J gene TRBJ2-1, with D possibly matching TRBD2 (6 bases). Germline V lookup: CDR1 KGHDR, CDR2 SFDVKD. V shed 9 bases and J shed 4 bases, with 15 bases lying between them. CDR3 length: 14 residues. CDR3: CATGGTHGYNEQFF. CDR3 nucleotides: TGTGCCACCGGAGGGACCCACGGATACAATGAGCAGTTCTTC.

This clone was counted only a few times. The rearrangement links TRBV6-4 to TRBJ1-1; 8 bases agree with TRBD1. This CDR3 spans 15 amino acids. Germline V gives CDR1 MRHNA, CDR2 SNTAGT. The V gene end was trimmed by 5 bases and the J gene end by 1 base; junction bases not matched to a gene: 6. The CDR3 spells CASSTGQDPNTEAFF. CDR3 coding DNA: TGTGCCAGCAGTACGGGACAGGACCCGAACACTGAAGCTTTCTTT.

The chain uses TRBV3-1 (or the pseudogene TRBV3-2) and TRBJ2-7; 16 bases fit TRBD2. Germline trimming cut 4 bases from V and 6 bases from J; bases unmatched to any gene: 3. From germline, CDR1 is LGHDT and CDR2 YNNKEL (reference sequence). This CDR3 has 15 amino acids. Here the CDR3 reads CASSRGTSGRGEQYF. CDR3 nucleotide sequence: TGTGCCAGCAGCCGCGGGACTAGCGGGAGGGGCGAGCAGTACTTC.

This chain uses TRBV3-1 (or the pseudogene TRBV3-2) with TRBJ1-5; the D gene is possibly TRBD1 (5 bases). The length of the CDR3 is 15 residues. With 7 bases removed from V and 0 bases from J, the gap between germline ends came to 13 bases. Germline V gene data show CDR1 as LGHDT and CDR2 as YNNKEL (reference sequence). The CDR3 reads CASNALQGSNQPQHF. The CDR3 coding sequence is TGTGCCAGCAATGCTCTTCAGGGTAGCAATCAGCCCCAGCATTTT.

The gene calls are TRBV9 and TRBJ1-6; D is undetermined. Trimming cost V 0 bases and J 6 bases, with 10 bases left between them. The CDR3 length is 15 residues. The germline CDR1 and CDR2 sequences are SGDLS and YYNGEE. CDR3 residues: CASSVEAGFNSPLHF. The CDR3, as DNA: TGTGCCAGCAGCGTAGAGGCGGGGTTTAATTCACCCCTCCACTTT.

CDR3 region: CASSQDGRQGALYGYTF. CDR3 nucleotide sequence: TGTGCCAGCAGCCAAGACGGGCGGCAGGGGGCCCTCTATGGCTACACCTTC. This chain joins TRBV4-2 and TRBJ1-2, with TRBD1 matching over 8 bases. The CDR3 runs 17 residues. The trim removed 0 bases at V and 4 bases at J, leaving 10 bases unmatched. Germline-derived CDR1 and CDR2 are LGHNA and YNFKEQ.

The rearrangement joins TRBV5-1 to TRBJ2-3; tentative D call: TRBD1 (6 bases). Germline V CDR1 and CDR2: SGHRS, YFSETQ. Between the trimmed V and J ends, which lost 4 bases and 3 bases, there was a span of 18 bases. The CDR3 is 16 amino acids. The CDR3 region has the DNA TGCGCCAGCAGCATACCGACAGGTGGGGGAACAGATACGCAGTATTTT. Encoded protein: CASSIPTGGGTDTQYF.

The chain uses TRBV21-1 and TRBJ2-3; TRBD2 is the table's D call, not checked against the DNA. TRBV21-1 is flagged as a pseudogene. The CDR3 loop spans 19 amino acids. CDR3 loop: CASSKEDFGTSGSLPPQYF. The DNA for the CDR3 is TGTGCCAGCAGCAAAGAAGACTTCGGGACTAGCGGGAGTCTACCTCCGCAGTATTTT.

V gene TRBV6-5 combines with J gene TRBJ1-1; D not certain. This CDR3 contains 13 residues. Between the trimmed V and J ends, which lost 6 bases and 4 bases, there was a span of 12 bases. Germline values: CDR1 MNHEY, CDR2 SVGAGI. For the CDR3, the DNA is TGTGCCAGCAGCCGACTTCTCGGCACTGAAGCTTTCTTT. Translation: CASSRLLGTEAFF.

The chain couples TRBV7-8 to TRBJ1-1, with TRBD1 matching 9 bases. The V gene's germline CDR1 is SGHVS and CDR2 FQNEAQ. V shed 5 bases and J 0 bases; nucleotides not matched to a gene: 4. The CDR3 contains 15 residues. The CDR3 coding sequence is TGTGCCAGCAGCAGGGGGACAGGGTTGAACACTGAAGCTTTCTTT. Its protein product is CASSRGTGLNTEAFF.

Worth noting for this clone: Sequence at one end of the junction differs from germline and may be a read error. The V call is TRBV19, the J call TRBJ1-2; tentative D call: TRBD1 (6 bases). CDR1 is LNHDA, CDR2 SQIVND, per germline (reference sequence). This CDR3 is 12 amino acids long. CDR3 protein: CASSPGDYGYTF. DNA of the CDR3: TGTGCCAGTAGCCCAGGGGACTACGGCTACACCTTC.

The CDR3 here is CAMRQGGNTEAFF. The DNA of the CDR3 is TGTGCCATGCGGCAGGGGGGAAACACTGAAGCTTTCTTT. The chain links TRBV10-3 to TRBJ1-1; TRBD1 aligns across 7 bases. Trimming removed 9 bases from V and 2 bases from J; junction bases left unmatched: 6. The CDR3 covers 13 residues. CDR1 and CDR2 (germline): ENHRY, SYGVKD.

This chain links TRBV27 with TRBJ2-5; maybe TRBD1 (6 bases). V was cut by 5 bases and J by 4 bases, with 20 bases left in between. Germline V CDR1 and CDR2: MNHEY, SMNVEV (reference sequence). The CDR3 spans 16 residues. The CDR3 DNA sequence: TGTGCCAGCAGTCCAACGAATTTTCAGGGGCGAGAGACCCAGTACTTC. It yields the protein CASSPTNFQGRETQYF.

The chain recombines TRBV28 with TRBJ1-1; 7 bases map to TRBD1. Germline V CDR1 and CDR2: MDHEN, SYDVKM. CDR3 length: 16 residues. V dropped 2 bases and J dropped 6; count of bases not matched to a gene: 12. CDR3 sequence reads: CASSLRSGQVISEAFF. The CDR3 DNA follows: TGTGCCAGCAGTTTACGGTCAGGACAGGTGATTTCTGAAGCTTTCTTT.

J is TRBJ2-1 and V is TRBV24-1; 12 nucleotides agree with TRBD2. Germline-derived CDR1 and CDR2 are KGHDR and SFDVKD. After removal of 8 bases from V and 5 bases from J, the junction contained 3 bases not matched to a gene. The CDR3 consists of 14 residues. CDR3 DNA: TGTGCCACCATGACTAGCGGGAGTGACAATGAGCAGTTCTTC. Its translation is CATMTSGSDNEQFF.

The chain is built from TRBV7-9 and TRBJ1-2, with D uncertain. CDR1 SEHNR and CDR2 FQNEAQ come from the germline V gene (reference sequence). The CDR3 has 17 residues. The ends were cut back, 3 bases at V and 0 bases at J, with 17 bases in the middle. The CDR3 DNA reads as TGTGCCAGCAGCTTTGTTCCGATAGTAGAAGCTAACTATGGCTACACCTTC. It translates to CASSFVPIVEANYGYTF.

Written as DNA, the CDR3 is TGTGCCAGCTCACCCTCGAGCGGTAATCAGCCCCAGCATTTT. It is translated as CASSPSSGNQPQHF. This chain uses TRBV18 with TRBJ1-5; D gene ambiguous. The CDR3 contains 14 residues. Germline V gene lookup returns CDR1 KGHSH and CDR2 LQKENI. Between the trimmed V and J ends, which lost 3 bases and 4 bases, there was a span of 10 bases.

The CDR3 DNA sequence: TGTGCCAGCAGCCCCTATACAGGGGTGGGCTCCTACGAGCAGTACTTC. The encoded protein is CASSPYTGVGSYEQYF. The chain carries TRBV14 and TRBJ2-7; 7 bases line up with TRBD1. This CDR3 is 16 amino acids long. Per germline, CDR1 SGHDN and CDR2 FVKESK. V lost 4 bases and J lost 0; bases outside the gene matches: 9.

This chain uses TRBV7-2 with TRBJ2-4, with D possibly being TRBD1 (6 bases). The CDR3 is 16 residues long. V was cut by 0 bases and J by 5 bases, with 14 bases left in between. Germline lookup yields CDR1 SGHTA and CDR2 FQGNSA. CDR3 residues: CASSLALRAGENIQYF. Here the CDR3 DNA reads TGTGCCAGCAGCTTAGCGCTACGGGCAGGGGAAAACATTCAGTACTTC.

This sequence joins TRBV13 and TRBJ1-1; 7 bases are a match to TRBD1. Unmatched junction bases numbered 13, after V lost 4 bases and J lost 5 bases. Germline V gene sequence: CDR1 PRHDT, CDR2 FYEKMQ (reference sequence). The CDR3 is made up of 16 amino acids. The CDR3 DNA sequence: TGTGCCAGCAGCTCCCTAGGGCGGACAGGAGGGACTGAAGCTTTCTTT. It yields the protein CASSSLGRTGGTEAFF.

The rearrangement joins TRBV19 to TRBJ1-6; 7 bases are shared with TRBD1. V shed 6 bases, J shed 8 bases, and the junction held 10 bases outside the gene matches. The germline CDR1 and CDR2 sequences are LNHDA and SQIVND (reference sequence). CDR3 length: 15 residues. The CDR3 region is CASSEGGQRHSPLHF. CDR3 in DNA: TGTGCCAGTAGCGAGGGGGGACAGAGGCATTCACCCCTCCACTTT. The whole variable domain, remainder taken from reference TRBV19 and TRBJ1-6, is DGGITQSPKYLFRKEGQNVTLSCEQNLNHDAMYWYRQDPGQGLRLIYYSQIVNDFQKGDIAEGYSVSREKKESFPLTVTSAQKNPTAFYLCASSEGGQRHSPLHFGNGTRLTVT.

The chain joins TRBV7-2 to TRBJ1-2; D unclear. The germline V gene encodes CDR1 SGHTA and CDR2 FQGNSA. V lost 5 bases and J lost 3, with 16 bases in between. The CDR3 is 15 amino acids. CDR3 DNA sequence: TGTGCCAGCAGCCAAACGGGGAGCAGTCACTATGGCTACACCTTC. Translated, it gives CASSQTGSSHYGYTF. The complete variable domain, with remaining parts taken from reference TRBV7-2 and TRBJ1-2, reads GAGVSQSPSNKVTEKGKDVELRCDPISGHTALYWYRQSLGQGLEFLIYFQGNSAPDKSGLPSDRFSAERTGGSVSTLTIQRTQQEDSAVYLCASSQTGSSHYGYTFGSGTRLTVV.

V usage is TRBV5-1 and J usage is TRBJ1-1; no clear D. Trimming shortened V by 7 bases and J by 5 bases, and 9 bases separated the two germline ends. Per germline, CDR1 SGHRS and CDR2 YFSETQ. This CDR3 spans 11 amino acids. CDR3 loop: CASRGETEAFF. CDR3 nucleotides: TGCGCCAGCCGCGGGGAAACTGAAGCTTTCTTT.

The genes are TRBV5-1 and TRBJ1-6; D unclear. This CDR3 spans 14 amino acids. Deletions cut 0 bases from V and 7 bases from J, with 8 bases between. CDR1 is SGHRS, CDR2 YFSETQ, per germline. CDR3 loop: CASSLGFENSPLHF. CDR3 coding DNA: TGCGCCAGCAGCTTGGGATTCGAGAATTCACCCCTCCACTTT.

This clone was found a few times. This chain uses TRBV4-3 with TRBJ2-3, with TRBD2 matching 10 bases. The germline V gene encodes CDR1 LGHNA and CDR2 YSLEER. This CDR3 is 17 amino acids long. Trimming took 2 bases from V and 1 from J; bases not matched to a gene: 6. The CDR3 protein is CASSQHLAGVGTDTQYF. DNA for the CDR3: TGCGCCAGCAGCCAACACCTAGCGGGAGTCGGCACAGATACGCAGTATTTT.